This T cell receptor beta chain was retrieved from a study of shared clonotypes between healthy human individuals. As for the study in general: Ranging from 18 to 49 in age, donors were two women and three men. General study results and limits: The study's rarefaction showed incomplete sorted-subset sequencing despite large depth. Measured sharing among donors was expected to vary with sequencing depth. Exclusively blood specimens were collected; tissue repertoires likely differ.

Trimming cost V 1 base and J 5 bases; bases outside gene matches: 0. The CDR3 is 12 amino acids. The germline V gene has CDR1 SGHRS and CDR2 YFSETQ. Generated by immunoSEQ multiplex PCR, the TCRdb table keeps only in-frame clones and is missing some. The repertoire holds 2 million to 2.5 million clones, with approximately 95% as singletons. Points on this clone: Its specificity is unknown. Other DNA sequences in this sample translate to the same CDR3.

CD45RO-negative, CCR7-positively selected cells formed the naive CD8 fraction, excluding terminally differentiated effector memory CD45RA+ cells. The chain uses TRBV5-1 and TRBJ2-7; TRBD1 aligns across 7 bases. The sequence came from a man aged 18 to 30 in good health. Sequences were obtained from naive CD8+ T cells sorted from blood. The CDR3 DNA follows: TGCGCCAGCAGCTTGACAGGGGACGAGCAGTACTTC. Its translation is CASSLTGDEQYF.